Listed here is a single T cell receptor beta chain. Original processing methods: By means of reference gene primer amplification, nucleated cell counts were estimated. The repertoire was sequenced with immunoSEQ multiplex PCR; TCRdb's copy has only in-frame clones and lacks some. V, J and clone size derive from that table, while D and trimming were established from the DNA sequence. Among 200,000 to 300,000 clones listed, 80% to 90% were seen once. This CDR3 comprises 17 residues. CDR1 and CDR2 from the germline V gene are SNHLY and FYNNEI. After removal of 4 bases from V and 3 bases from J, the junction contained 11 bases not matched to a gene. These data come from a study of blood T cell repertoires in COVID-19. Study summary: Samples came from the United States, Italy and Spain, spanning acute and convalescent COVID-19.

Sample: peripheral blood. The sequence came from a woman aged 40 to 50 with acute or convalescent COVID-19. The chain carries TRBV2 and TRBJ2-2; 7 nucleotides line up with TRBD1. CDR3 loop: CASSVAKQGKDTGELFF. CDR3 coding DNA: TGTGCCAGCAGTGTAGCCAAACAGGGGAAGGACACCGGGGAGCTGTTTTTT.